The clone carrying this T cell receptor beta chain was detected ten times or more. The target antigen is unknown. The sample is drawn from a study of T cell repertoires in cytomegalovirus infection. Study as a whole: Indications came from public TCR beta signatures; they pointed to CMV infection and to a matching HLA type. General observations from the study: Public TCR beta family frequency separated CMV-and-HLA carriers, including in an independent cohort.

TCRdb reprocessed the reads with MiXCR, giving one entry per CDR3 protein. Of just under 300,000 distinct CDR3 sequences in the sample, around 10% were seen once. This CDR3 comprises 19 residues. Germline lookup yields CDR1 LGHNA and CDR2 YSLEER. V was trimmed by 0 bases and J by 4 bases, leaving 24 bases between them. This chain links TRBV4-3 with TRBJ1-2, with D tentatively TRBD1 (5 bases). Material for sequencing was PBMCs. This TCR came from a human donor in good health (CMV status not recorded). Some clones in this sample may be carry-over from other donors' samples. CDR3 bases: TGCGCCAGCAGCCAAGACACATTAGGGGACTCTTCCTATTTCTATGGCTACACCTTC. Encoded protein: CASSQDTLGDSSYFYGYTF.